The entry below describes one TCR beta chain. This specimen comes from a study of OX40 agonist ivuxolimab in advanced cancers. Study as a whole: From roughly 23 to 90 years was the age range, with a mean of 60 years, and around 83% were male.

The CDR3 contains 15 residues. Germline V gene sequence: CDR1 LNHNV, CDR2 YYDKDF (reference sequence). Between the trimmed V and J ends, which lost 0 bases and 4 bases, there was a span of 12 bases. Libraries were prepared by immunoSEQ multiplex PCR; TCRdb keeps only in-frame clonotypes and omits some of them. The data show about 54,000 clones, roughly 90% seen once. Autoimmune disease history or systemic immunosuppression disqualified patients. This TCR derives from an adult with an advanced solid tumor such as melanoma, head and neck, liver or kidney cancer. The chain recombines TRBV15 with TRBJ1-2; D not certain. Material: CD4+ or CD8+ T cells sorted from blood, obtained in a trial of the OX40 agonist ivuxolimab. CDR3 amino acids: CATSRDRTELYGYTF. In nucleotides, the CDR3 is TGTGCCACCAGCAGAGATCGCACGGAACTCTATGGCTACACCTTC. The whole variable domain, remainder taken from reference TRBV15 and TRBJ1-2, is DAMVIQNPRYQVTQFGKPVTLSCSQTLNHNVMYWYQQKSSQAPKLLFHYYDKDFNNEADTPDNFQSRRPNTSFCFLDIRSPGLGDTAMYLCATSRDRTELYGYTFGSGTRLTVV.